The 5 T cell receptor beta chains presented below share a single source sample, sequenced in a study of blood T cell repertoires in COVID-19. The assay was immunoSEQ multiplex PCR, and TCRdb's table has in-frame clones only and misses some. The profile shows about 310,000 clones, about 91% of them singletons. Sequences were obtained from PBMCs or T cells enriched from blood (not recorded which). Receptors originate from a woman aged 18-30 years who had recovered from COVID-19.

The V gene is TRBV2, the J gene TRBJ2-5; maybe TRBD1 (6 bases). CDR3 size: 13 residues. V was cut by 6 bases and J by 3 bases, with 11 bases left in between. Germline loops: CDR1 SNHLY, CDR2 FYNNEI. CDR3 loop: CASRTGTEETQYF. The CDR3 nucleotides read TGTGCCAGCAGAACAGGGACCGAAGAGACCCAGTACTTC.

This chain links TRBV7-2 with TRBJ1-2; 9 bases align to TRBD1. The CDR3 covers 16 residues. V shed 5 bases, J shed 3 bases, and the junction held 10 bases outside the gene matches. Per germline, CDR1 SGHTA and CDR2 FQGNSA. This CDR3 reads CASSLTGGGWDYGYTF. CDR3 bases: TGTGCCAGCAGCCTAACAGGGGGCGGTTGGGACTATGGCTACACCTTC.

This sequence joins TRBV5-5 and TRBJ2-7; 9 bases are shared with TRBD1. The CDR3 spans 16 residues. In germline, CDR1 is SGHKS, CDR2 YYEKEE (reference sequence). With 1 base clipped from V and 5 bases from J, the junction kept 10 bases outside the gene matches. Here the CDR3 DNA reads TGTGCCAGCAGCTTGTCAGGGACAGGGTACAGTAACGAGCAGTACTTC. Residues: CASSLSGTGYSNEQYF.

The genes are TRBV7-9 and TRBJ1-1; 7 bases agree with TRBD1. Germline V lookup: CDR1 SEHNR, CDR2 FQNEAQ (reference sequence). This CDR3 has 15 amino acids. The ends lost 2 bases at V and 1 base at J; junction bases unmatched: 4. The CDR3 nucleotides read TGTGCCAGCAGCTTATGGAGGACAGGGAACACTGAAGCTTTCTTT. Translated: CASSLWRTGNTEAFF.

The V gene is TRBV9, the J gene TRBJ1-4; the D is unclear. Trimming removed 0 bases at V and 7 bases at J, with 10 bases between. CDR3 size: 14 residues. Germline CDR1 SGDLS, CDR2 YYNGEE. The DNA of the CDR3 is TGTGCCAGCAGCGTAGGTCCTAGAGGTGAAAAACTGTTTTTT. Residues: CASSVGPRGEKLFF. The variable domain in full, with the rest retrieved from reference TRBV9 and TRBJ1-4, is DSGVTQTPKHLITATGQRVTLRCSPRSGDLSVYWYQQSLDQGLQFLIQYYNGEERAKGNILERFSAQQFPDLHSELNLSSLELGDSALYFCASSVGPRGEKLFFGSGTQLSVL.